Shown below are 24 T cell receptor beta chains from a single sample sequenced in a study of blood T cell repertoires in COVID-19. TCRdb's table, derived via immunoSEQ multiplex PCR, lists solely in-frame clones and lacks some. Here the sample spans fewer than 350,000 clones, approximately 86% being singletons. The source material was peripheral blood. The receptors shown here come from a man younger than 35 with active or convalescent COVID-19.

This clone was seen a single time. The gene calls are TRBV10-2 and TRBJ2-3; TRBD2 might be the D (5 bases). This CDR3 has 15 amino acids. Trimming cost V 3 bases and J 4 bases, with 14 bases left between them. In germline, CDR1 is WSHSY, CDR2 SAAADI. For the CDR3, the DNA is TGCGCCAGCAGTGAATCGGGGTCCCCTTCAGATACGCAGTATTTT. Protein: CASSESGSPSDTQYF.

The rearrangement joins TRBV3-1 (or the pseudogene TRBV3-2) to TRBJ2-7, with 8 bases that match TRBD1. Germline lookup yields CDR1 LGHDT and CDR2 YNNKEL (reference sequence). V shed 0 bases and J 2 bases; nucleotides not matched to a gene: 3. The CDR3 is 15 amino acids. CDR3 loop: CASSQDPQGAYEQYF. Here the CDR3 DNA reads TGTGCCAGCAGCCAAGACCCACAGGGGGCCTACGAGCAGTACTTC.

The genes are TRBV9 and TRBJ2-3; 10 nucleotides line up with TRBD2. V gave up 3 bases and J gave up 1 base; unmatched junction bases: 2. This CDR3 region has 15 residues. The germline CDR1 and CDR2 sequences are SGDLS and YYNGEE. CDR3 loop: CASSEGLAGTDTQYF. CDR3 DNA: TGTGCCAGCAGCGAAGGACTAGCGGGCACAGATACGCAGTATTTT.

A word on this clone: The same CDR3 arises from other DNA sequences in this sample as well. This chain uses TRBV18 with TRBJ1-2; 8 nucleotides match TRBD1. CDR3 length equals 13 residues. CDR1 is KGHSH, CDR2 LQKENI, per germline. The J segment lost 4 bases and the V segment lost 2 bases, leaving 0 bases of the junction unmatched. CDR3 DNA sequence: TGTGCCAGCTCACCAGACAGGGGCTATGGCTACACCTTC. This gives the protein CASSPDRGYGYTF.

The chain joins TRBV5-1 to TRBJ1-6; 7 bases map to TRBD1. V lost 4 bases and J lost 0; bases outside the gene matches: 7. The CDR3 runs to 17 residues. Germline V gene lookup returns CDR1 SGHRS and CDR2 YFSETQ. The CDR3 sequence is CASSPTTGSSYNSPLHF. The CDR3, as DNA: TGCGCCAGCAGCCCCACGACAGGGAGCTCCTATAATTCACCCCTCCACTTT.

CDR3 in amino acids: CASSQTGPGGYTF. CDR3 nucleotides: TGCGCCAGCAGCCAGACAGGGCCGGGGGGCTACACCTTC. The chain is built from TRBV4-1 and TRBJ1-2, with 7 nucleotides matching TRBD1. Unmatched junction bases numbered 6, after V lost 3 bases and J lost 8 bases. The CDR3 runs 13 residues. CDR1 and CDR2 (germline): MGHRA, YSYEKL.

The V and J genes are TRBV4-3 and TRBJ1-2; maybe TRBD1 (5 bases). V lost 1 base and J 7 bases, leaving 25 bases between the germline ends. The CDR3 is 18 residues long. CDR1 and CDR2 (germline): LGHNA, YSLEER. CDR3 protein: CASSQVTALLGREGGYTF. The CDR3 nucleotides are TGCGCCAGCAGCCAAGTAACGGCTTTGTTGGGCAGGGAAGGTGGCTACACCTTC.

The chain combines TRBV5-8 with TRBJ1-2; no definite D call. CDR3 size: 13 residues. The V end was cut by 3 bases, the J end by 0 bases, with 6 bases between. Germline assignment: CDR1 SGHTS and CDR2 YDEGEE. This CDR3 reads CASSWPSNYGYTF. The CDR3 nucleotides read TGTGCCAGCAGCTGGCCGTCTAACTATGGCTACACCTTC.

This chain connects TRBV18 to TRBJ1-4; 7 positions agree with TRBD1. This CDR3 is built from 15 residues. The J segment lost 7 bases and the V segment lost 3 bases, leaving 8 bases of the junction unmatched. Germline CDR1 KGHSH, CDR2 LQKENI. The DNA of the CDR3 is TGTGCCAGCTCACCTCGACAGGGAGTCGTTGAAAAACTGTTTTTT. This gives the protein CASSPRQGVVEKLFF.

The CDR3 sequence: CATPGLLNSPLHF. CDR3 nucleotide sequence: TGTGCCACTCCGGGACTGCTGAATTCACCCCTCCACTTT. This chain uses TRBV19 with TRBJ1-6; TRBD1 is a possible D gene (5 bases). Trimming stripped 10 bases from V and 7 bases from J, with 14 bases between. The CDR3 spans 13 residues. Germline V gene lookup returns CDR1 LNHDA and CDR2 SQIVND (reference sequence).

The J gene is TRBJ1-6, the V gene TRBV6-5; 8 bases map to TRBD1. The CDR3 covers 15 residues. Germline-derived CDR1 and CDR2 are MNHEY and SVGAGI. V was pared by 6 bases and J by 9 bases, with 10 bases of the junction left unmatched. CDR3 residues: CASRPRTGKISPLHF. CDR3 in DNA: TGTGCCAGCAGACCAAGGACAGGGAAAATTTCACCCCTCCACTTT.

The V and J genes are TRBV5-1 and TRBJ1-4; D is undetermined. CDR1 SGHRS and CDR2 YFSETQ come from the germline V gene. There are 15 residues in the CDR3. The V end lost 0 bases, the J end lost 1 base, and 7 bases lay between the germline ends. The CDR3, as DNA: TGCGCCAGCAGCTTGGTAATCGGAACTAATGAAAAACTGTTTTTT. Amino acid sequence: CASSLVIGTNEKLFF.

The CDR3 spells CASSARDRNTGELFF. The CDR3 DNA sequence: TGCGCCAGCAGTGCGAGGGACAGGAACACCGGGGAGCTGTTTTTT. The J gene is TRBJ2-2, the V gene TRBV10-1, with TRBD1 identical over 7 bases. Trimming at V came to 4 bases and at J to 1 base, leaving 3 bases not matched to a gene. The CDR3 sequence is 15 residues long. Germline V gene lookup returns CDR1 WNHNN and CDR2 SYGVQD (reference sequence).

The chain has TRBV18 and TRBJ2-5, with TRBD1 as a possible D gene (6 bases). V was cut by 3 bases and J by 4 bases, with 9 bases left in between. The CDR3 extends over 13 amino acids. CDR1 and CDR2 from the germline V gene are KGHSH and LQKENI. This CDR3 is CASSPTGRETQYF. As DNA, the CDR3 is TGTGCCAGCTCACCCACAGGGCGAGAGACCCAGTACTTC.

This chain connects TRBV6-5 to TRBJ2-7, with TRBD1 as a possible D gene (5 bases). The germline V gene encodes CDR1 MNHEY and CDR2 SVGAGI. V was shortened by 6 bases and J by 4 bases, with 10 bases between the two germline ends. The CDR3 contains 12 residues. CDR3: CASRDDSYEQYF. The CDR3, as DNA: TGTGCCAGCAGGGACGACAGTTACGAGCAGTACTTC.

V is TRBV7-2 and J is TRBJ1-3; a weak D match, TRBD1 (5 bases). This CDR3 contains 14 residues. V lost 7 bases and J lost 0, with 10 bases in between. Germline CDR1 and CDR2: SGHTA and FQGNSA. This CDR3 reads CASTRRGSGNTIYF. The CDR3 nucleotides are TGTGCCAGCACCCGTAGGGGCTCTGGAAACACCATATATTTT.

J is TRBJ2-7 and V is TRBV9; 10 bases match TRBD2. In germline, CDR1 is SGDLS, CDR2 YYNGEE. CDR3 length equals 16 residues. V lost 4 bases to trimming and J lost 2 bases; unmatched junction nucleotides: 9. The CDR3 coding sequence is TGTGCCAGCAGCCATTCCACTAGCGGGATGACCTACGAGCAGTACTTC. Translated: CASSHSTSGMTYEQYF.

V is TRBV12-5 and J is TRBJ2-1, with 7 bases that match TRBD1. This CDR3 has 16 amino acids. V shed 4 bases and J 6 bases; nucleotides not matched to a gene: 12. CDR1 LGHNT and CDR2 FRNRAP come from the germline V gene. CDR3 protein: CASGWTGQSRVNEQFF. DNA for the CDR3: TGTGCTAGTGGTTGGACGGGACAGTCCCGGGTCAATGAGCAGTTCTTC.

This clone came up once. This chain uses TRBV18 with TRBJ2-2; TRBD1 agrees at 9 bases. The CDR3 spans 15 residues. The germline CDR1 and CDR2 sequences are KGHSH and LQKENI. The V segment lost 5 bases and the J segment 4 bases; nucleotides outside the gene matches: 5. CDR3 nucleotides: TGTGCCAGCTCAGCAAGGACAGGGGTCACCGGGGAGCTGTTTTTT. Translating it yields CASSARTGVTGELFF.

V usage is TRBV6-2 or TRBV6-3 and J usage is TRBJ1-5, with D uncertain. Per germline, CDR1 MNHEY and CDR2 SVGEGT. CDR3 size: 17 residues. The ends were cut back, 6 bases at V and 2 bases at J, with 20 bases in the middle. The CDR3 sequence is CASSSFQREGGNQPQHF. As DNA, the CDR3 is TGTGCCAGCAGCTCTTTCCAACGGGAAGGAGGCAATCAGCCCCAGCATTTT.

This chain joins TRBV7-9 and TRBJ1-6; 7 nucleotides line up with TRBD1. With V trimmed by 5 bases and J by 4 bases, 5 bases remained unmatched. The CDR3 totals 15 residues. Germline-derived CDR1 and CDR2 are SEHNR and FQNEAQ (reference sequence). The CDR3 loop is CASSPEGQYNSPLHF. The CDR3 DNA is TGTGCCAGCAGCCCTGAGGGACAGTATAATTCACCCCTCCACTTT.

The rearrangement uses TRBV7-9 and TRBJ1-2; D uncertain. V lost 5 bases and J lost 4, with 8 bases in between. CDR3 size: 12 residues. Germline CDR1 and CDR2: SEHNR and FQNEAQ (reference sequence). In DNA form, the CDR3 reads TGTGCCAGCAGCCCAAACTCCTATGGCTACACCTTC. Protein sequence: CASSPNSYGYTF. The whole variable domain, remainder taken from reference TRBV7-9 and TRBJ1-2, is DTGVSQNPRHKITKRGQNVTFRCDPISEHNRLYWYRQTLGQGPEFLTYFQNEAQLEKSRLLSDRFSAERPKGSFSTLEIQRTEQGDSAMYLCASSPNSYGYTFGSGTRLTVV.

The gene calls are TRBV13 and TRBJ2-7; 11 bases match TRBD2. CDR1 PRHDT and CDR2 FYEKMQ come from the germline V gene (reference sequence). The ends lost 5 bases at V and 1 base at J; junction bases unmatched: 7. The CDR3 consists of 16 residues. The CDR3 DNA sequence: TGTGCCAGCAGCCGTCCAACTAGCGGGGGATCCTACGAGCAGTACTTC. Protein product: CASSRPTSGGSYEQYF.

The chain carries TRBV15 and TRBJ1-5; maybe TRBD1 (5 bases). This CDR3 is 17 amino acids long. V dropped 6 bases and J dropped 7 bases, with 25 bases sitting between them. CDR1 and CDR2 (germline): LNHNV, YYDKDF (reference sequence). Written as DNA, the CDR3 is TGTGCCACCAGTTCGTTGGGAGGGGAGAGTACTTTGCAGCCCCAGCATTTT. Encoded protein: CATSSLGGESTLQPQHF.